What follows is one TCR beta chain and its context. This specimen belongs to a study of T cell changes during pregnancy in multiple sclerosis. Method: immunoSEQ multiplex PCR; TCRdb's copy keeps in-frame clones and lacks some. The table includes some 64,000 clones, less than 95% detected once. Between the trimmed V and J ends, which lost 4 bases and 0 bases, there was a span of 10 bases. Germline-derived CDR1 and CDR2 are MNHEY and SMNVEV (reference sequence). The CDR3 totals 14 residues. V gene TRBV27 combines with J gene TRBJ2-7; possible D gene TRBD1, 6 bases. Sequencing used peripheral blood, obtained in the second trimester of pregnancy. The clonotype originates from a female donor in good health, enrolled as a control in a pregnancy study. The CDR3 DNA sequence: TGTGCCAGCAGTTCGCAGGGGCCCTCCTACGAGCAGTACTTC. It codes for CASSSQGPSYEQYF.